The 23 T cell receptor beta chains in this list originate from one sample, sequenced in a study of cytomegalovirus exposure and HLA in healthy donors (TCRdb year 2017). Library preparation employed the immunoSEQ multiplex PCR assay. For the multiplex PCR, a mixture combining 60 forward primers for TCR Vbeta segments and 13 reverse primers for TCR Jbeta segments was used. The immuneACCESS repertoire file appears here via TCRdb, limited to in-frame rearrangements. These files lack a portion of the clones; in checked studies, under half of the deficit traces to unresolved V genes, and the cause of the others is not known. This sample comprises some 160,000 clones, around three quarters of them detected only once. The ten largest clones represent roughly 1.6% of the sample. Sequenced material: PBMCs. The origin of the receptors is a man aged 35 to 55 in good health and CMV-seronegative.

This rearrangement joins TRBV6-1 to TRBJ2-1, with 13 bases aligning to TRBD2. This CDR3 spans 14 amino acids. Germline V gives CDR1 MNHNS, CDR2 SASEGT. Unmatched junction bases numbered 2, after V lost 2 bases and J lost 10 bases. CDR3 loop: CASSELGLAGEQFF. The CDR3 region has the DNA TGTGCCAGCAGTGAATTGGGACTAGCGGGAGAGCAGTTCTTC.

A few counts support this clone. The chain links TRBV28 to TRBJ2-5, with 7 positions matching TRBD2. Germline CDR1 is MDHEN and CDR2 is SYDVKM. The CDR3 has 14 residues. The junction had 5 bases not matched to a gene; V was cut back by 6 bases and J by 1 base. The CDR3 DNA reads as TGTGCCAGCAGGGGGGGGGTATTCCAAGAGACCCAGTACTTC. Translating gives CASRGGVFQETQYF.

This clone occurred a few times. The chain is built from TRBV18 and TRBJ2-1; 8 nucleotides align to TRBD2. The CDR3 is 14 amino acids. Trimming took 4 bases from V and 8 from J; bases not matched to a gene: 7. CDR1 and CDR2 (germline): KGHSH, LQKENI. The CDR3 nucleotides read TGTGCCAGCTCACTTCAGCGGGAGCAGTATGAGCAGTTCTTC. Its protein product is CASSLQREQYEQFF.

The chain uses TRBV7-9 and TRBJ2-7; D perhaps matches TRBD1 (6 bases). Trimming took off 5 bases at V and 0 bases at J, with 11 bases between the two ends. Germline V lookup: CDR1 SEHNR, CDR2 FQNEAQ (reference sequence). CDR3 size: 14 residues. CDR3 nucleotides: TGTGCCAGCAGCGGCCTGGACAGCTCCTACGAGCAGTACGTC. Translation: CASSGLDSSYEQYV.

CDR3: CASSLLGTGLGYTF. CDR3 nucleotide sequence: TGTGCCAGCAGCTTGTTGGGGACAGGCCTTGGCTACACCTTC. The chain employs TRBV5-6 and TRBJ1-2; 8 bases agree with TRBD1. This CDR3 region has 14 residues. Trimming removed 1 base from V and 7 bases from J; junction bases left unmatched: 6. From germline, CDR1 is SGHDT and CDR2 YYEEEE.

The CDR3, as DNA: TGCGCCAGCAGCCGGGGACAGTTCGATTACAATGAGCAGTTCTTC. It translates to CASSRGQFDYNEQFF. V and J are TRBV5-1 and TRBJ2-1, with 7 bases fitting TRBD1. V lost 4 bases, J lost 4 bases, and 8 bases stayed unmatched. This CDR3 region has 15 residues. Germline loops: CDR1 SGHRS, CDR2 YFSETQ.

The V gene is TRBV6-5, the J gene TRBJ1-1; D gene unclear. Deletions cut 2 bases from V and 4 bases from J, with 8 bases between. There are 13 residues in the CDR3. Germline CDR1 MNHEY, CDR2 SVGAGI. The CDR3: CASSYNRGTEAFF. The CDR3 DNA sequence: TGTGCCAGCAGTTACAACCGGGGCACTGAAGCTTTCTTT.

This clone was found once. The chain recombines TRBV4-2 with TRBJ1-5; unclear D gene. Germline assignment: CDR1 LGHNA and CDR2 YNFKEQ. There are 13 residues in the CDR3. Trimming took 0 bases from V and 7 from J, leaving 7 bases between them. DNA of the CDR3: TGTGCCAGCAGCCAAGATCCCAGACAGCCCCAGCATTTT. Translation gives CASSQDPRQPQHF.

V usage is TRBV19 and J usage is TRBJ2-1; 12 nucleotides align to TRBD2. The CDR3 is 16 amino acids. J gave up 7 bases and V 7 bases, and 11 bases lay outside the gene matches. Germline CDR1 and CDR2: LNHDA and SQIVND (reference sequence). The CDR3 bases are TGTGCCAGTAAATCTAGCGGGAGGGCCAGGGAGAATGAGCAGTTCTTC. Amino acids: CASKSSGRARENEQFF.

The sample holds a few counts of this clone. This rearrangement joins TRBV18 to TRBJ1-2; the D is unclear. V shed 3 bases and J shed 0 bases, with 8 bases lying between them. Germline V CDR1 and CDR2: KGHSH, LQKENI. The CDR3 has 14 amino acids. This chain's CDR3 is CASSPGISNYGYTF. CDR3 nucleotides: TGTGCCAGCTCACCCGGGATCTCTAACTATGGCTACACCTTC.

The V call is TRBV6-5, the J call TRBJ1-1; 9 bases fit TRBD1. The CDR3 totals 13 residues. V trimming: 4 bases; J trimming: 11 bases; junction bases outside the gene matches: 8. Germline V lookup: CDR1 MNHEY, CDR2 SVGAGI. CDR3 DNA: TGTGCCAGCAGTTCTCAACAGGGGGCGCGGGCTTTCTTT. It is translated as CASSSQQGARAFF.

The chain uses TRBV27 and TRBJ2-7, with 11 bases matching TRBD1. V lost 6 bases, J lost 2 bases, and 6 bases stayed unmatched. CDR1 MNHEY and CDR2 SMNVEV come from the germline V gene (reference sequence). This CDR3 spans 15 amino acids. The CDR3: CASSAGQGATYEQYF. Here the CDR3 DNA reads TGTGCCAGCAGCGCCGGACAGGGGGCCACCTACGAGCAGTACTTC.

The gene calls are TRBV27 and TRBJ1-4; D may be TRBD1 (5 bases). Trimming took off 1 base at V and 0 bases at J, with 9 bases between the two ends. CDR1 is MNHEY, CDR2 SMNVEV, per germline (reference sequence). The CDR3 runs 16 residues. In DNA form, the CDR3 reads TGTGCCAGCAGTTTATGGGGCAGCCCAACTAATGAAAAACTGTTTTTT. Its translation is CASSLWGSPTNEKLFF.

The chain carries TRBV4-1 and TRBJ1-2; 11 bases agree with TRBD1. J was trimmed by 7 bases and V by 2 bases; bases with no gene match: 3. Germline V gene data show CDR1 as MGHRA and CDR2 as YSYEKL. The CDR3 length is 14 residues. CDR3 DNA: TGCGCCAGCAGCCAACCCGGGACAGGGGGTGGCTACACCTTC. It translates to CASSQPGTGGGYTF.

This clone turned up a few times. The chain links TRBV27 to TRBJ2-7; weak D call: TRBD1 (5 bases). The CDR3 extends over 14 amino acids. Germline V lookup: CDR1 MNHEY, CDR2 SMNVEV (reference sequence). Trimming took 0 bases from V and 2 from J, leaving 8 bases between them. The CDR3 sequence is CASSLSLGPYEQYF. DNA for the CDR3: TGTGCCAGCAGTTTATCGCTGGGGCCCTACGAGCAGTACTTC.

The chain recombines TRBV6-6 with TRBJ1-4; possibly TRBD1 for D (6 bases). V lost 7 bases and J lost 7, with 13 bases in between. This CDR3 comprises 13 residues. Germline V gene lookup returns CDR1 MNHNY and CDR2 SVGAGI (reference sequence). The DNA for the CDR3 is TGTGCCAGCAAAACAGGGAGTGGTGAAAAACTGTTTTTT. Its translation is CASKTGSGEKLFF.

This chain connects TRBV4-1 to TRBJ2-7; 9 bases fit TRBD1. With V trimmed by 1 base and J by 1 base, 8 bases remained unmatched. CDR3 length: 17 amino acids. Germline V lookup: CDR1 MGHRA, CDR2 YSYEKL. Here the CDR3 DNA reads TGCGCCAGCAGCCAAGGTAGTTGGACAGGGGATTCCTACGAGCAGTACTTC. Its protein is CASSQGSWTGDSYEQYF.

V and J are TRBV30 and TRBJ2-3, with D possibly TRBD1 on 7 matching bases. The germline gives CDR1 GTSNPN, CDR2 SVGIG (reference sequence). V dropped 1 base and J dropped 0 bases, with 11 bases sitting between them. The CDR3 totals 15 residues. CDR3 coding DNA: TGTGCCTGGAGTGGCGGGGACAGTAGCACAGATACGCAGTATTTT. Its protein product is CAWSGGDSSTDTQYF.

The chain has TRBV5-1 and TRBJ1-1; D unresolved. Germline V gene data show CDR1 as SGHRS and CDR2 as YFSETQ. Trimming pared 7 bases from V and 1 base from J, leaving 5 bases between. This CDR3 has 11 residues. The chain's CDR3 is CASRENTEAFF. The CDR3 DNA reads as TGCGCCAGCCGCGAGAACACTGAAGCTTTCTTT. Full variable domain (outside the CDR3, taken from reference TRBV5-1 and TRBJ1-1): KAGVTQTPRYLIKTRGQQVTLSCSPISGHRSVSWYQQTPGQGLQFLFEYFSETQRNKGNFPGRFSGRQFSNSRSEMNVSTLELGDSALYLCASRENTEAFFGQGTRLTVV.

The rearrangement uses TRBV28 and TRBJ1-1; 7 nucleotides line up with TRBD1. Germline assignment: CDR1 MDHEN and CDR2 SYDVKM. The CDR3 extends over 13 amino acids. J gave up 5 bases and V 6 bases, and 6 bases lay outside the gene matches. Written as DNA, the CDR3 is TGTGCCAGCAGACAGGGGAGTGAGACTGAAGCTTTCTTT. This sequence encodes CASRQGSETEAFF.

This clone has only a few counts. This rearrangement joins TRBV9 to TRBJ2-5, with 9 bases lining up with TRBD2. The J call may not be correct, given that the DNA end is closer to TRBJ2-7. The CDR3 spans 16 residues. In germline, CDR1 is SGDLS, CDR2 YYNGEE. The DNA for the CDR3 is TGTGCCAGCAGCCCCTCCGTTACTAGCGGGTCGTACGAGCAGTACTTC. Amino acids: CASSPSVTSGSYEQYF.

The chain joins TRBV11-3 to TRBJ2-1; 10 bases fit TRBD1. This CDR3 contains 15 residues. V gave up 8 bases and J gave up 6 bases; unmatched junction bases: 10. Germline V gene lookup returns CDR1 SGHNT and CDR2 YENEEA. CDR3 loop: CASAFGTGDANEQFF. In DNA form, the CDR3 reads TGTGCCAGCGCCTTCGGGACAGGGGATGCCAATGAGCAGTTCTTC. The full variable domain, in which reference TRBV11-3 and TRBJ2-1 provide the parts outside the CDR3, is EAGVVQSPRYKIIEKKQPVAFWCNPISGHNTLYWYLQNLGQGPELLIRYENEEAVDDSQLPKDRFSAERLKGVDSTLKIQPAELGDSAVYLCASAFGTGDANEQFFGPGTRLTVL.

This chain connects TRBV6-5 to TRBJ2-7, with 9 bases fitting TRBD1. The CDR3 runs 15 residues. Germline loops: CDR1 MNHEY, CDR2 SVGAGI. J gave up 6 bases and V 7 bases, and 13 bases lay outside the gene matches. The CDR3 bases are TGTGCCAGCATCAAAGGGACAGGGTCCCTAATCGAGCAGTACTTC. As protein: CASIKGTGSLIEQYF.